The 27 T cell receptor beta chains presented below share a single source sample, sequenced in a study of blood T cell repertoires in COVID-19. Generated by immunoSEQ multiplex PCR, the TCRdb table keeps only in-frame clones and is missing some. This table has around 400,000 clones, approximately 93% appearing once. Sequenced material: PBMCs or T cells enriched from blood (not recorded which). The receptors originated from a woman aged 40 to 50 who had been exposed to COVID-19.

This rearrangement joins TRBV24-1 to TRBJ2-1; 13 nucleotides line up with TRBD2. The CDR3 covers 16 residues. V lost 4 bases and J lost 7; bases outside the gene matches: 6. Germline V CDR1 and CDR2: KGHDR, SFDVKD. CDR3 region: CATSDPTSGRANEQFF. The CDR3 coding sequence is TGTGCCACCAGTGACCCCACTAGCGGGAGGGCAAATGAGCAGTTCTTC.

This chain joins TRBV6-5 and TRBJ2-5; 7 bases map to TRBD1. The germline V gene has CDR1 MNHEY and CDR2 SVGAGI. The CDR3 runs 14 residues. V shed 5 bases and J 2 bases; nucleotides not matched to a gene: 5. The CDR3 DNA is TGTGCCAGCAGTCCCGGGACAGCACAAGAGACCCAGTACTTC. Its protein is CASSPGTAQETQYF.

This clone has a single count. The rearrangement uses TRBV5-6 and TRBJ2-5; D is uncertain. The CDR3 covers 12 residues. CDR1 is SGHDT, CDR2 YYEEEE, per germline. The V end was cut by 0 bases, the J end by 5 bases, with 5 bases between. CDR3: CASSLVAETQYF. DNA for the CDR3: TGTGCCAGCAGCTTGGTGGCTGAGACCCAGTACTTC.

The gene calls are TRBV7-2 and TRBJ1-2; D not certain. The germline CDR1 and CDR2 sequences are SGHTA and FQGNSA. The ends were cut back, 1 base at V and 3 bases at J, with 12 bases in the middle. The CDR3 sequence is 15 residues long. CDR3 bases: TGTGCCAGCAGCTTAGAGGCGAGGAGGGACTATGGCTACACCTTC. Protein: CASSLEARRDYGYTF.

The J gene is TRBJ2-6, the V gene TRBV6-2 or TRBV6-3; D unclear. Germline CDR1 MNHEY, CDR2 SVGEGT. The length of the CDR3 is 15 residues. V lost 4 bases, J lost 0 bases, and 7 bases lay in between. CDR3 in DNA: TGTGCCAGCAGTTTACAGTCCTCTGGGGCCAACGTCCTGACTTTC. This translates into CASSLQSSGANVLTF.

V is TRBV6-2 or TRBV6-3 and J is TRBJ2-5; D gene unclear. The V end lost 6 bases, the J end lost 0 bases, and 8 bases lay between the germline ends. The CDR3 loop spans 13 amino acids. CDR1 and CDR2 (germline): MNHEY, SVGEGT. The CDR3 region is CASSPRDQETQYF. DNA of the CDR3: TGTGCCAGCAGCCCCCGGGACCAAGAGACCCAGTACTTC.

CDR3 region: CAWNPGQGARYGYTF. Written as DNA, the CDR3 is TGTGCCTGGAACCCCGGACAGGGGGCCCGGTATGGCTACACCTTC. This chain links TRBV30 with TRBJ1-2; 11 bases are shared with TRBD1. Germline loops: CDR1 GTSNPN, CDR2 SVGIG (reference sequence). The CDR3 has 15 residues. The ends lost 4 bases at V and 5 bases at J; junction bases unmatched: 9.

J is TRBJ1-1 and V is TRBV19; 10 bases fit TRBD1. V dropped 10 bases and J dropped 3; count of bases not matched to a gene: 5. Germline assignment: CDR1 LNHDA and CDR2 SQIVND (reference sequence). The CDR3 runs 13 residues. CDR3 sequence: CATKGQGYTEAFF. CDR3 sequence (DNA): TGTGCCACCAAGGGACAGGGGTACACTGAAGCTTTCTTT.

There are a few counts of this clone. The chain's CDR3 is CASSFPNSPLHF. CDR3 nucleotide sequence: TGTGCCAGCAGCTTCCCAAATTCACCCCTCCACTTT. V is TRBV7-9 and J is TRBJ1-6; D not resolved. The CDR3 is 12 residues long. Germline V gene data show CDR1 as SEHNR and CDR2 as FQNEAQ (reference sequence). Trimming took off 3 bases at V and 7 bases at J, with 4 bases between the two ends.

The genes are TRBV19 and TRBJ1-4; 9 bases match TRBD1. CDR3 length equals 13 residues. Losses at the gene ends were 6 bases for V and 8 bases for J; bases not matched to a gene: 4. CDR1 is LNHDA, CDR2 SQIVND, per germline (reference sequence). The CDR3 DNA reads as TGTGCCAGTAGCGGACAGGGGAGCGAAAAACTGTTTTTT. It codes for CASSGQGSEKLFF.

The chain has TRBV24-1 and TRBJ2-1; D is undetermined. The CDR3 has 13 residues. Trimming pared 3 bases from V and 4 bases from J, leaving 6 bases between. Germline V lookup: CDR1 KGHDR, CDR2 SFDVKD. CDR3 sequence reads: CATSDLSYNEQFF. For the CDR3, the DNA is TGTGCCACCAGTGATCTGAGTTACAATGAGCAGTTCTTC.

The chain combines TRBV24-1 with TRBJ2-1; 7 bases are shared with TRBD1. The CDR3 is 16 residues long. In germline, CDR1 is KGHDR, CDR2 SFDVKD. The junction had 5 bases not matched to a gene; V was cut back by 4 bases and J by 0 bases. CDR3 sequence (DNA): TGTGCCACCAGTGAATCAGGGACAGTCTCCTACAATGAGCAGTTCTTC. It translates to CATSESGTVSYNEQFF.

This clone was seen just once. The chain links TRBV5-1 to TRBJ1-6, with D tentatively TRBD1 (5 bases). Trimming took off 1 base at V and 9 bases at J, with 17 bases between the two ends. The length of the CDR3 is 16 residues. From germline, CDR1 is SGHRS and CDR2 YFSETQ. The CDR3 coding sequence is TGCGCCAGCAGCTTGAATCCAGGGAAAAGGGGTTCACCCCTCCACTTT. Amino acids: CASSLNPGKRGSPLHF.

This clone has just one count. This chain links TRBV3-1 (or the pseudogene TRBV3-2) with TRBJ2-2; possible D gene TRBD1, 7 bases. This CDR3 has 19 residues. CDR1 LGHDT and CDR2 YNNKEL come from the germline V gene (reference sequence). V lost 5 bases and J 3 bases, leaving 25 bases between the germline ends. The CDR3 nucleotides are TGTGCCAGCAGCGGCCCCCTTCTTGGTCAGGGGGGATACACCGGGGAGCTGTTTTTT. This translates into CASSGPLLGQGGYTGELFF.

This clone was counted once. The V gene is TRBV5-1, the J gene TRBJ1-2; 7 nucleotides match TRBD1. Germline CDR1 SGHRS, CDR2 YFSETQ. The CDR3 has 14 residues. V was clipped by 0 bases and J by 6 bases; unmatched bases: 5. The CDR3 coding sequence is TGCGCCAGCAGCTTGGGCTCAGGGGGGAATGGCTACACCTTC. This sequence encodes CASSLGSGGNGYTF.

The gene calls are TRBV7-9 and TRBJ1-2; 9 positions match TRBD1. From germline, CDR1 is SEHNR and CDR2 FQNEAQ (reference sequence). The CDR3 has 14 residues. J lost 6 bases, V lost 5 bases, and 7 bases had no gene match. In nucleotides, the CDR3 is TGTGCCAGCAGCCCGGGACAGGGCCTCCATGGCTACACCTTC. It specifies CASSPGQGLHGYTF.

The chain recombines TRBV18 with TRBJ2-1; maybe TRBD2 (6 bases). Trimming cost V 3 bases and J 0 bases, with 9 bases left between them. Germline loops: CDR1 KGHSH, CDR2 LQKENI. The CDR3 spans 15 residues. The CDR3 nucleotides read TGTGCCAGCTCACCCGACGGGGGCTCCTACAATGAGCAGTTCTTC. Amino acids: CASSPDGGSYNEQFF.

V is TRBV7-3 and J is TRBJ2-1; TRBD2 matches 7 bases. Unmatched junction bases numbered 4, after V lost 2 bases and J lost 0 bases. This CDR3 region has 16 residues. Germline assignment: CDR1 SGHTA and CDR2 FQGTGA. The CDR3 DNA follows: TGTGCCAGCAGCTTACAGAGCGGGGTCTCCTACAATGAGCAGTTCTTC. Protein: CASSLQSGVSYNEQFF. The variable domain in full, with the rest retrieved from reference TRBV7-3 and TRBJ2-1, is GAGVSQTPSNKVTEKGKYVELRCDPISGHTALYWYRQSLGQGPEFLIYFQGTGAADDSGLPNDRFFAVRPEGSVSTLKIQRTERGDSAVYLCASSLQSGVSYNEQFFGPGTRLTVL.

This clone appeared a single time. This chain connects TRBV9 to TRBJ1-2; TRBD1 matches 8 bases. This CDR3 spans 15 amino acids. The germline CDR1 and CDR2 sequences are SGDLS and YYNGEE. The ends lost 3 bases at V and 4 bases at J; junction bases unmatched: 8. The DNA for the CDR3 is TGTGCCAGCAGCGCCCAGACAGGGGTTAGCTATGGCTACACCTTC. It translates to CASSAQTGVSYGYTF.

The chain has TRBV5-6 and TRBJ2-7; 9 bases are shared with TRBD1. Germline CDR1 SGHDT, CDR2 YYEEEE. V lost 0 bases to trimming and J lost 3 bases; unmatched junction nucleotides: 7. CDR3 length: 16 residues. The chain's CDR3 is CASSLGYGTGSYEQYF. Here the CDR3 DNA reads TGTGCCAGCAGCTTGGGCTATGGGACAGGGAGCTACGAGCAGTACTTC.

The CDR3 loop is CASSPQARVEEQYF. The CDR3 nucleotides read TGTGCCAGCAGCCCCCAGGCCCGAGTGGAAGAGCAGTACTTC. The V call is TRBV7-2, the J call TRBJ2-7; no reliable D call. The CDR3 is 14 residues long. Trimming cost V 5 bases and J 7 bases, with 18 bases left between them. CDR1 and CDR2 from the germline V gene are SGHTA and FQGNSA.

For the CDR3, the DNA is TGTGCCAGCAGCTATACAGGAATGATCTCCTACGAGCAGTACTTC. It encodes CASSYTGMISYEQYF. V gene TRBV7-2 combines with J gene TRBJ2-7; maybe TRBD1 (5 bases). The CDR3 spans 15 residues. Germline lookup yields CDR1 SGHTA and CDR2 FQGNSA. Trimming shortened V by 4 bases and J by 0 bases, and 13 bases separated the two germline ends.

This chain uses TRBV10-3 with TRBJ1-1, with a weak D call TRBD1 (5 bases). V was shortened by 7 bases and J by 6 bases, with 15 bases between the two germline ends. This CDR3 region has 13 residues. Germline CDR1 is ENHRY and CDR2 is SYGVKD. In nucleotides, the CDR3 is TGTGCCATCAAGGGGACTTCATTGTCTGAAGCTTTCTTT. Translation gives CAIKGTSLSEAFF.

V and J are TRBV12-3 or TRBV12-4 and TRBJ1-2, with D perhaps TRBD1 (6 bases). V was pared by 4 bases and J by 3 bases, with 9 bases between. This CDR3 is 13 amino acids long. The DNA of the CDR3 is TGTGCCAGCAGTTACAGGGTAGACTATGGCTACACCTTC. Translated, it gives CASSYRVDYGYTF.

The V gene is TRBV4-1, the J gene TRBJ2-7; 7 positions match TRBD1. In germline, CDR1 is MGHRA, CDR2 YSYEKL. V trimming: 3 bases; J trimming: 11 bases; junction bases outside the gene matches: 13. The length of the CDR3 is 14 residues. CDR3 region: CASSQLLTGNYKYF. The DNA for the CDR3 is TGCGCCAGCAGCCAGTTACTGACAGGGAACTATAAGTACTTC.

This chain connects TRBV7-2 to TRBJ2-1; 7 positions match TRBD1. The ends lost 5 bases at V and 10 bases at J; junction bases unmatched: 14. Germline-derived CDR1 and CDR2 are SGHTA and FQGNSA. This CDR3 is 15 amino acids long. Here the CDR3 reads CASSLSGTEAFEQFF. For the CDR3, the DNA is TGTGCCAGCAGCCTCTCCGGGACAGAGGCTTTCGAGCAGTTCTTC.

V is TRBV29-1 and J is TRBJ2-7, with D perhaps TRBD1 (6 bases). The CDR3 is 12 amino acids. V was trimmed by 4 bases and J by 7 bases, leaving 14 bases between them. Germline CDR1 and CDR2: SQVTM and ANQGSEA. CDR3 DNA: TGCAGCGTTGGGGGGACAACTCTTGAGCAGTACTTC. Its translation: CSVGGTTLEQYF.